The entry that follows covers one T cell receptor beta chain sequence. Its antigen is still unknown. CDR1 and CDR2 from the germline V gene are MDHEN and SYDVKM. The V end was cut by 1 base, the J end by 4 bases, with 16 bases between. The CDR3 totals 16 residues. The record originates from a study of T cell repertoires in cytomegalovirus infection. Whole-study context: Public TCR beta signatures indicated both CMV infection and matching HLA type.

TCRdb reprocessed the reads with MiXCR, giving one entry per CDR3 protein. Of 250,000 to 300,000 distinct CDR3 sequences in the sample, 25% were seen once. Notes on the study in general: The cumulative frequency of public TCR beta families distinguished individuals who carried CMV together with the relevant HLA. The study found HLA-C-restricted CMV-specific TCR beta clonotypes dominating the ex vivo response.

The sample consisted of PBMCs. The J gene is TRBJ1-1, the V gene TRBV28, with TRBD1 as a possible D gene (5 bases). The receptor was derived from a human donor in good health (CMV status not recorded). Some clones in this sample may be carry-over from other donors' samples. CDR3: CASSLFRVGGVTEAFF. In DNA, the CDR3 is TGTGCCAGCAGTTTATTCAGGGTGGGAGGAGTCACTGAAGCTTTCTTT.